The rows below give T cell receptor beta chains drawn from one sample of a study of blood T cells in healthy people across ages. TCRdb reanalysed the 5' RACE reads using MiXCR and keeps one entry per CDR3 protein. Of around 1,000,000 distinct CDR3 sequences listed, approximately 26% are singletons. The same data also contributed to another study, on T cells of mothers and their children.

The material sequenced was blood. Receptors were obtained from a girl aged 2-10 years in good health. Each CDR3 is given with its conserved first and last residue. The D gene is left open where the match is weak. Size values are once, few and many counts, or a class for expanded clones, and some rows have none.

J gene,clone size,D gene,V gene,CDR3 DNA,CDR3 protein
TRBJ2-7,.,.,TRBV11-2,TGTGCCAGCAGCTTATCGGGACCGCCGTTATACGAGCAGTACTTC,CASSLSGPPLYEQYF
TRBJ2-7,many,.,TRBV20-1,TGCAGTGCTAGAGATCGGGGATACGAGCAGTACTTC,CSARDRGYEQYF
TRBJ1-2,.,.,TRBV5-1,TGCGCCAGCAGCTTGGGGGCTGGAGGGGATGGCTACACCTTC,CASSLGAGGDGYTF
TRBJ2-2,once,.,TRBV28,TGTGCCAGCAGAATGGTCCCCGGGGAGCTGTTTTTT,CASRMVPGELFF
TRBJ1-2,few,.,TRBV4-3,TGCGCCAGCAGCCAAGATTTGGGAGAGCTGTGGGACTATGGCTACACCTTC,CASSQDLGELWDYGYTF
TRBJ2-7,.,TRBD2,TRBV11-2,TGTGCCAGCAGCTTAGGAGTCTCGGGCAGGGAGGGCGAGCAGTACTTC,CASSLGVSGREGEQYF
TRBJ2-7,.,.,TRBV19,TGTGCCACCCAACCCGGGACCAACAGCTACGAGCAGTACTTC,CATQPGTNSYEQYF
TRBJ2-1,.,.,TRBV12-3/TRBV12-4,TGTGCCAGCAGTTTAGCGGGGACAAAGGGGGCCTACAATGAGCAGTTCTTC,CASSLAGTKGAYNEQFF
TRBJ1-2,few,TRBD1,TRBV6-1,TGTGCCAGCATAGACAGGGTGTACTATGGCTACACCTTC,CASIDRVYYGYTF
TRBJ2-7,many,.,TRBV28,TGTGCCAGCAGTTTAGTGTCGGGCGACTTAGCCGAGCAGTACTTC,CASSLVSGDLAEQYF
TRBJ2-7,.,TRBD2,TRBV7-6,TGTGCCAGCAGCCCCCGTAGCGGGGGAGCCTACGAGCGGTACTTC,CASSPRSGGAYERYF
TRBJ1-2,few,.,TRBV12-3/TRBV12-4,TGTGCCAGCAGTACCCGGGACCTTACAAAGGATAACTATGGCTACACCTTC,CASSTRDLTKDNYGYTF
TRBJ2-1,few,TRBD1,TRBV28,TGTGCCAGCAGGTTTACAGGGGTCTCCTACAATGAGCAGTTCTTC,CASRFTGVSYNEQFF
TRBJ2-7,.,TRBD2,TRBV29-1,TGCAGCGTTACTCGGGGGGGAGGTTCGGCGAACGAGCAGTACTTC,CSVTRGGGSANEQYF
TRBJ2-3,few,.,TRBV5-6,TGTGCCAGCAGCTTACAGGGCCGTCCAGATACGCAGTATTTT,CASSLQGRPDTQYF
TRBJ2-3,.,.,TRBV12-3/TRBV12-4,TGTGCCAGCAGAGGGAATTCAGATACGCAGTATTTT,CASRGNSDTQYF
TRBJ2-5,few,.,TRBV3-1,TGTGCCAGCAGCCAAGAACCGTACAGGGAGGGGACCCAGTACTTC,CASSQEPYREGTQYF
TRBJ2-7,.,.,TRBV7-2,TGTGCCAGCAGCTTATCCTCAGGGAAGGAGCAGTACTTC,CASSLSSGKEQYF
TRBJ1-1,.,TRBD1,TRBV20-1,TGCAGTGCTAGAGGATTAACAGGGGGCGGCACTGAAGCTTTCTTT,CSARGLTGGGTEAFF
TRBJ2-1,.,.,TRBV6-2/TRBV6-3,TGTGCCAGCAGTACGTCCTCTAGCGTAAACTACAATGAGCAGTTCTTC,CASSTSSSVNYNEQFF
TRBJ2-7,few,TRBD2,TRBV29-1,TGCAGCGTTGATATTAGCGGGCAGAGCTCCTACGAGCAGTACTTC,CSVDISGQSSYEQYF
TRBJ2-7,.,TRBD2,TRBV20-1,TGCAGTGCCCTAGGAGGGGCTAGCGGGACAAGCTCCTACGAGCAGTACTTC,CSALGGASGTSSYEQYF
TRBJ1-2,few,.,TRBV5-6,TGTGCCAGCAGCTTGAGGCAGGGGAGCAGCTATGGCTACACCTTC,CASSLRQGSSYGYTF
TRBJ1-5,few,.,TRBV15,TGTGCCACCAGCAGGGACTTGTGGCAGCCCCAGCATTTT,CATSRDLWQPQHF
TRBJ2-7,.,.,TRBV4-2,TGTGCCTGCAGCCAAGATATGGCCCCTCGAGAGCAACACGAGCAGTACTTC,CACSQDMAPREQHEQYF
TRBJ2-4,few,.,TRBV27,TGTGCCAGCAGCCCGCTAGGGGTAGCCAAAAACATTCAGTACTTC,CASSPLGVAKNIQYF
TRBJ2-5,.,.,TRBV29-1,TGCAGCGTTGAAGGTCCCAACCAAGAGACCCAGTACTTC,CSVEGPNQETQYF
TRBJ1-2,.,.,TRBV7-9,TGTGCCAGCAGCTATAACAGGGGCTACACCTTC,CASSYNRGYTF
TRBJ2-5,few,TRBD1,TRBV25-1,TGTGCCAGCAGTGACGCTCTTACCGGGACAGGGCAAGAGACCCAGTACTTC,CASSDALTGTGQETQYF
TRBJ1-1,few,.,TRBV4-3,TGCGCCAGCAGCCAACAAAGGCTAGGAGACACTGAAGCTTTCTTT,CASSQQRLGDTEAFF
TRBJ1-6,many,.,TRBV28,TGTGCCAGCAGCGCAGACAGACTTAGTAATTCACCCCTCCACTTT,CASSADRLSNSPLHF
TRBJ2-2,.,TRBD2,TRBV28,TGTGCCAGCAGTTCTAGCGGGGCGGGGACCGGGGAGCTGTTTTTT,CASSSSGAGTGELFF
TRBJ1-2,few,TRBD1,TRBV13,TGTGCCAGCAGCGCGGGACAGGGACTTGTGGGCTACACCTTC,CASSAGQGLVGYTF
TRBJ1-1,few,TRBD1,TRBV5-1,TGCGCCAGCTTTCCGGGACAGGGGAAAGGTGAAGCTTTCTTT,CASFPGQGKGEAFF
TRBJ1-1,.,.,TRBV11-2,TGTGCCAGCAGCTTAGTTTTGCAGGGATACACTGAAGCTTTCTTT,CASSLVLQGYTEAFF
TRBJ1-4,few,.,TRBV28,TGTGCCAGCAGTTTTAAAGAGGTGGTAGTTAATGAAAAACTGTTTTTT,CASSFKEVVVNEKLFF
TRBJ2-7,few,.,TRBV20-1,TGCAGTGCTAGAGATGACACGGACTACGAGCAGTACTTC,CSARDDTDYEQYF
TRBJ2-7,.,.,TRBV6-2/TRBV6-3,TGTGCCAGCAGCTATGGACTGAAAGCTTACGAGCAGTACTTC,CASSYGLKAYEQYF
TRBJ2-4,few,TRBD2,TRBV6-2/TRBV6-3,TGTGCCAGCGGAGCGGGGGGGCTCGGCAAAAACATTCAGTACTTC,CASGAGGLGKNIQYF
TRBJ2-1,.,TRBD2,TRBV6-4,TGTGCCAGCAGTGACTCGCGGGGGGGCCCTACTAATGAGCAGTTCTTC,CASSDSRGGPTNEQFF
TRBJ2-1,few,TRBD2,TRBV29-1,TGCAGCGTTGAAGGCAGCGGGAGGACCAATGAGCAGTTCTTC,CSVEGSGRTNEQFF
TRBJ1-4,.,.,TRBV21-1,TGTGCCAGCAGCCCCCCCTTAGGGGCCGCCGAAAAACTGTTTTTT,CASSPPLGAAEKLFF
TRBJ2-1,.,TRBD2,TRBV7-8,TGTGCCAGCAGCTTTGCCCTAGCGGGACCCCACAATGAGCAGTTCTTC,CASSFALAGPHNEQFF
TRBJ1-2,.,.,TRBV28,TGTGCCAGCAGCTCACCACGAGGAAGGGGAGGACTATATGGCTACACCTTC,CASSSPRGRGGLYGYTF
TRBJ2-3,few,TRBD2,TRBV7-8,TGTGCCAGCAGCTCCCGGGAGGACCTCACAGATACGCAGTATTTT,CASSSREDLTDTQYF
TRBJ2-1,few,TRBD2,TRBV20-1,TGCAGTGCTAATAGCGGGAGCTATAGTAATGAGCAGTTCTTC,CSANSGSYSNEQFF
TRBJ2-7,.,.,TRBV27,TGTGCCAGCAGCCGGCAGTGGGGGATGTACGAGCAGTACTTC,CASSRQWGMYEQYF
TRBJ1-5,.,.,TRBV12-3/TRBV12-4,TGTGCCAGCAGACTCGGGACGGGCCGGGAGCCCCAGCATTTT,CASRLGTGREPQHF
TRBJ2-5,.,.,TRBV7-2,TGTGCCAGCAGCTTAAACGCGGGGAAGCCCCAGTACTTC,CASSLNAGKPQYF
TRBJ1-1,.,.,TRBV29-1,TGCAGCGTTGAAACAGAAGTGAACACTGAAGCTTTCTTT,CSVETEVNTEAFF
TRBJ2-3,few,.,TRBV5-1,TGCGCCAGCGGCGTATCCGACAGACCATTCACAGATACGCAGTATTTT,CASGVSDRPFTDTQYF
TRBJ1-1,.,.,TRBV20-1,TGCAGTGCTGCGGGCGGATTTAGTCGGTTCGACACTGAAGCTTTCTTT,CSAAGGFSRFDTEAFF
TRBJ2-7,few,.,TRBV19,TGTGCCAGTAGGGGGTTAGGCTACGAGCAGTACTTC,CASRGLGYEQYF